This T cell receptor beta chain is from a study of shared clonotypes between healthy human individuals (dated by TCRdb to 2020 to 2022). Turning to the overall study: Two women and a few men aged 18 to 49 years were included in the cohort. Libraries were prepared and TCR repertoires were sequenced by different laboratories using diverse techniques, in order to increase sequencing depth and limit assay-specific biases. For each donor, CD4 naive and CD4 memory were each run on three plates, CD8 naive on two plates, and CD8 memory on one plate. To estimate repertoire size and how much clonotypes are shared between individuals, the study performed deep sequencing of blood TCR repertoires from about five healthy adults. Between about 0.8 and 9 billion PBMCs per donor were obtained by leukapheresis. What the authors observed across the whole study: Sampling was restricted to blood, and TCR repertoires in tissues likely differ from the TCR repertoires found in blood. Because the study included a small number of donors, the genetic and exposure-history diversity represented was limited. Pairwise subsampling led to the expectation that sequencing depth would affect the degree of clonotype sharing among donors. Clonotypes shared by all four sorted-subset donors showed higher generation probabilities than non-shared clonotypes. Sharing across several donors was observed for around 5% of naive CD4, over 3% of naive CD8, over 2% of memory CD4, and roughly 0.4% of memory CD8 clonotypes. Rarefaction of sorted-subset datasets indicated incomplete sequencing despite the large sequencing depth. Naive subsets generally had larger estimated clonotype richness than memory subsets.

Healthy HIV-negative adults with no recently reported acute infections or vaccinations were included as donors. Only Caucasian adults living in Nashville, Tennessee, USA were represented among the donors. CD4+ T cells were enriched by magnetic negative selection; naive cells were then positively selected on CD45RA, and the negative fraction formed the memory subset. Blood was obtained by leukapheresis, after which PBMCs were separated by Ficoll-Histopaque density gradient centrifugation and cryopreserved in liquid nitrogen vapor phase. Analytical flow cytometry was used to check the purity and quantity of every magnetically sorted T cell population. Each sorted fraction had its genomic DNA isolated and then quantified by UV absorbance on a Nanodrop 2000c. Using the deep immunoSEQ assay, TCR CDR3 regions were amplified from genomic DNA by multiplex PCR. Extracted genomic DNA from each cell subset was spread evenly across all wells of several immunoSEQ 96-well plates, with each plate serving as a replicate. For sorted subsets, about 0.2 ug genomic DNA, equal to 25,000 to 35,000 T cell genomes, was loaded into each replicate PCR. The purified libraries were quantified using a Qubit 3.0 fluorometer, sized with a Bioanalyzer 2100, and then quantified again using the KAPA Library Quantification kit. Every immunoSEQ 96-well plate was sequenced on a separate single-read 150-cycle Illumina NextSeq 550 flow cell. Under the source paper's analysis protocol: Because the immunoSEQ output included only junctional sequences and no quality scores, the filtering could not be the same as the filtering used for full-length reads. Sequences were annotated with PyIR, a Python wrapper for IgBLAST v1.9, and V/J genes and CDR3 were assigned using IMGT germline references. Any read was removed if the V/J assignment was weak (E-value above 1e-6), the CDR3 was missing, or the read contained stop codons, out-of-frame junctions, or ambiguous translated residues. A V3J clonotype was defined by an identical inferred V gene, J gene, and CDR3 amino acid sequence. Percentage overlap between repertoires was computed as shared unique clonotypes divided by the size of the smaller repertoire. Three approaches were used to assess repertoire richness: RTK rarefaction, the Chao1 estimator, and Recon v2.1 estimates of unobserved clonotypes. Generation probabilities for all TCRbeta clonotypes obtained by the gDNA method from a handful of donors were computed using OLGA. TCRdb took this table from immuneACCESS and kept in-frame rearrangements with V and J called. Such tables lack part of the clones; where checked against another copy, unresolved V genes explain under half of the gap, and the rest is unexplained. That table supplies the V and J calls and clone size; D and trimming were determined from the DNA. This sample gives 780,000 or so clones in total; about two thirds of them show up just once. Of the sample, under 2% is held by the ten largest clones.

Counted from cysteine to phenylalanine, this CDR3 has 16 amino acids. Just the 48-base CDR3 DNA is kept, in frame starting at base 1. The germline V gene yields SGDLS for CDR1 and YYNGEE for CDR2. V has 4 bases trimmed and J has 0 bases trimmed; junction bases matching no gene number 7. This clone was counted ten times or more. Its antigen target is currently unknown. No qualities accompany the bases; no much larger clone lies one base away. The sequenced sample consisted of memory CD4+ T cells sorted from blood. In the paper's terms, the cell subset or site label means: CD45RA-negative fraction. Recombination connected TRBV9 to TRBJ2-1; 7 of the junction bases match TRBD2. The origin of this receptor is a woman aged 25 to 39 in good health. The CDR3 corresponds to CASSPGTTPSYNEQFF. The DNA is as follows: TGTGCCAGCAGCCCAGGGACTACCCCCTCCTACAATGAGCAGTTCTTC. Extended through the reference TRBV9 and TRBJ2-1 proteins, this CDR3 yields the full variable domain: DSGVTQTPKHLITATGQRVTLRCSPRSGDLSVYWYQQSLDQGLQFLIQYYNGEERAKGNILERFSAQQFPDLHSELNLSSLELGDSALYFCASSPGTTPSYNEQFFGPGTRLTVL.